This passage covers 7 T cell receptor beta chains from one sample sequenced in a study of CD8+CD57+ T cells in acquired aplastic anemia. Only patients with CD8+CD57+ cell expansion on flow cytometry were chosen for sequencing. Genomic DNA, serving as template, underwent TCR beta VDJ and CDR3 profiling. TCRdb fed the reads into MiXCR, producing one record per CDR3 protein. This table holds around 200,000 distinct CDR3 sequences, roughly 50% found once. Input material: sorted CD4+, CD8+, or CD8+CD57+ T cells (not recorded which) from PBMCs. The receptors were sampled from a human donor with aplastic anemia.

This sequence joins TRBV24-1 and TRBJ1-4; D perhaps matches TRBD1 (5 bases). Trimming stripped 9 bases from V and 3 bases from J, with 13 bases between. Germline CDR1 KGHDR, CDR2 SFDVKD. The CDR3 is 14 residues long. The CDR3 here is CATQHSGANEKLFF. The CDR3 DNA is TGTGCCACCCAGCATTCGGGGGCTAATGAAAAACTGTTTTTT.

The CDR3 reads CSASLWESQETQYF. CDR3 in DNA: TGCAGTGCTAGTCTCTGGGAAAGTCAAGAGACCCAGTACTTC. V gene TRBV20-1 combines with J gene TRBJ2-5; no clear D gene. CDR1 DFQATT and CDR2 SNEGSKA come from the germline V gene (reference sequence). CDR3 size: 14 residues. Deletions cut 3 bases from V and 2 bases from J, with 13 bases between.

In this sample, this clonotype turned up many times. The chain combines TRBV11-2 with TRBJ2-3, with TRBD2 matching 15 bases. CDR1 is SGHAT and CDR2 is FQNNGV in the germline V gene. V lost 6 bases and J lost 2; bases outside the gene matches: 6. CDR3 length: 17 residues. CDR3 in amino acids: CASRPGLAGGHTDTQYF. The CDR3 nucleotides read TGTGCCAGCAGGCCGGGACTAGCGGGAGGACACACAGATACGCAGTATTTT.

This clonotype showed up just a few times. The CDR3 bases are TGTGCCAGCAGCTTACCAACCCCGCAGCGTTCACCCCTCCACTTT. Amino acids: CASSLPTPQRSPLHF. The V gene is TRBV7-8, the J gene TRBJ1-6; D remains ambiguous. The germline CDR1 and CDR2 sequences are SGHVS and FQNEAQ. The ends were cut back, 2 bases at V and 9 bases at J, with 14 bases in the middle. This CDR3 has 15 residues.

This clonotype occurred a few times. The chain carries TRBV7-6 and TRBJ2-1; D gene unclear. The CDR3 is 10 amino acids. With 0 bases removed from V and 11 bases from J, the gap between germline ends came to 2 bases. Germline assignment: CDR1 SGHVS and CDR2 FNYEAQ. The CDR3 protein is CASSLAKQFF. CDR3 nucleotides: TGTGCCAGCAGCTTAGCTAAGCAGTTCTTC.

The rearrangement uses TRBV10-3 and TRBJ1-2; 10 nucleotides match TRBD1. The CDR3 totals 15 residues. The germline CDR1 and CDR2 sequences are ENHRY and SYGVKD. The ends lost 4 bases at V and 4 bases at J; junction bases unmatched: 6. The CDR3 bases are TGTGCCATCAGTGGCCCGGGACAGGGGAGCTATGGCTACACCTTC. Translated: CAISGPGQGSYGYTF.

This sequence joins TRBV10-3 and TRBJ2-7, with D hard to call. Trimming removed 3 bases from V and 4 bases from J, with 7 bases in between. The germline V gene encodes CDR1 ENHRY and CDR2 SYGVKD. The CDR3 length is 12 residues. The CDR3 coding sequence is TGTGCCATCAGTGATAAAAGATACGAGCAGTACTTC. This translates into CAISDKRYEQYF.